A selection of T cell receptor beta chains follows, all from one sample in a study of CD8+ T cells in alopecia areata. Sequencing was performed with immunoSEQ multiplex PCR; in TCRdb, only in-frame clones are kept and a portion is missing. Among around 190,000 clones listed, more than 55% were seen once. The sequencing used CD4+ T cells sorted from blood, collected at week 4, from a patient treated with tofacitinib. Every receptor here comes from a human donor with alopecia areata. Each CDR3 is given with its conserved first and last residue. The D gene is left open where the match is weak. Size tells how often a clone was seen (once, few, many) or the class of an expanded clone, and some rows leave it out.

TGTGCCAGTGCGTTGAGCTCTGGGGCCAACGTCCTGACTTTC CASALSSGANVLTF TRBV19 NA TRBJ2-6 NA
TGCGCCAGCAGCTCCCGGACAGGGGGGAGCACCGGGGAGCTGTTTTTT CASSSRTGGSTGELFF TRBV5-1 TRBD1 TRBJ2-2 NA
TGTGCCCGCGGGACACCAGGTTCTACAGATACGCAGTATTTT CARGTPGSTDTQYF TRBV30 NA TRBJ2-3 NA
TGCGCCAGCAGCTTGGGAGACAAAAAGACCCAGTACTTC CASSLGDKKTQYF TRBV5-1 NA TRBJ2-5 NA
TGTGCCACCAGGACGGAAGAGACCCAGTACTTC CATRTEETQYF TRBV28 NA TRBJ2-5 many
TGTGCCAGCAGCCCCCCGGCCGGGGGCAAGGAGCAGTACTTC CASSPPAGGKEQYF TRBV6-5 NA TRBJ2-5 NA
TGCAGCGTTGTGATCGGGACAGTGATGAACACTGAAGCTTTCTTT CSVVIGTVMNTEAFF TRBV29-1 TRBD1 TRBJ1-1 once
TGCGCCAGCAGAACCGGGACAGAGCAATCCTACGAGCAGTACTTC CASRTGTEQSYEQYF TRBV23-1 TRBD1 TRBJ2-7 once
TGCAGCGTTGCGGGACGGTTAAGCTCTGGAAACACCATATATTTT CSVAGRLSSGNTIYF TRBV29-1 NA TRBJ1-3 NA
TGCGCCAGCAGCTCCCGGGACGCGTCCGCGCATGAAGCTTTCTTT CASSSRDASAHEAFF TRBV4-1 NA TRBJ1-1 NA
TGTGCCAGCAGTGGTGATGTCAGCCGCCGGGAGACCCAGTACTTC CASSGDVSRRETQYF TRBV7-2 NA TRBJ2-5 NA
TGTGCCTGGAGTGGTACAAAAACGGGGCAGATGAACACTGAAGCTTTCTTT CAWSGTKTGQMNTEAFF TRBV30 NA TRBJ1-1 once
TGTGCCAGCAGCTTCAGTGACTACGAGCAGTACTTC CASSFSDYEQYF TRBV7-2 NA TRBJ2-7 many
TGTGCCAGCAGAAGGGTAACCAACTATGGCTACACCTTC CASRRVTNYGYTF TRBV6-5 NA TRBJ1-2 NA
TGTGCCAGCAGCCCTCAGCGGGAGGCAACCTACGAGCAGTACTTC CASSPQREATYEQYF TRBV6-6 TRBD2 TRBJ2-7 NA
TGCAGCGTTGTCGGAAGATCGGAGACCCAGTACTTC CSVVGRSETQYF TRBV29-1 NA TRBJ2-5 NA
TGTGCCAGCAGGCAGGGGGCAGGCCAGCCCCAGCATTTT CASRQGAGQPQHF TRBV2 TRBD1 TRBJ1-5 once
TGCAGCGTTGAAACTAGTGGGACTGAAGCTTTCTTT CSVETSGTEAFF TRBV29-1 NA TRBJ1-1 NA
TGTGCCGTGTCGGGACAGATGAACACTGAAGCTTTCTTT CAVSGQMNTEAFF TRBV10-3 TRBD1 TRBJ1-1 NA
TGTGCCAGCAGCTTAGGACTAGCGGGAGGGCCATCAGAGACCCAGTACTTC CASSLGLAGGPSETQYF TRBV11-2 TRBD2 TRBJ2-5 NA
TGTGCCAGTAGTATAGCACAGCGCCTCAATCAGCCCCAGCATTTT CASSIAQRLNQPQHF TRBV19 NA TRBJ1-5 NA
TGCAGCGACCGGACAGGGGCAGATACGCAGTATTTT CSDRTGADTQYF TRBV29-1 TRBD1 TRBJ2-3 few
TGTGCCAGCAGCTTAGATGGGCCCCAGCATTTT CASSLDGPQHF TRBV7-2 NA TRBJ1-5 NA
TGTGCCATCACCAGAACAGGGGGCGAGACTGAAGCTTTCTTT CAITRTGGETEAFF TRBV10-3 TRBD1 TRBJ1-1 NA
TGTGCCAGCAGCCACCCTTTAGGGTATGGCTACACCTTC CASSHPLGYGYTF TRBV4-2 NA TRBJ1-2 NA
TGTGCCAGCAGCCAAGATTTGGCCGGGGGCACAGATACGCAGTATTTT CASSQDLAGGTDTQYF TRBV4-2 NA TRBJ2-3 NA
TGCAGCGTTGAAGTCGGGTACACCGGGGAGCTGTTTTTT CSVEVGYTGELFF TRBV29-1 NA TRBJ2-2 few
TGCAGCGTTGAAGAGGACTCTGGAAACACCATATATTTT CSVEEDSGNTIYF TRBV29-1 NA TRBJ1-3 few
TGTGCCAGCAGCTTCCGTCATGAAAGCGGGGAGCTGTTTTTT CASSFRHESGELFF TRBV7-2 NA TRBJ2-2 NA
TGCAGCGTTGACGGGCTCTCTGGGACAGATACGCAGTATTTT CSVDGLSGTDTQYF TRBV29-1 NA TRBJ2-3 few
TGCGCCAGCAGCATCGGGGCGATGCGGGCGAATGAGCAGTTCTTC CASSIGAMRANEQFF TRBV5-1 NA TRBJ2-1 NA
TGTGCCAGCAGGCGGCAAGAGACCCAGTACTTC CASRRQETQYF TRBV7-9 NA TRBJ2-5 NA
TGCAGCGTTGAAGATCAACAGGGGGCCCTCGGCTACACCTTC CSVEDQQGALGYTF TRBV29-1 TRBD1 TRBJ1-2 NA
TGTGCCTGGAGCAAAGGCGGGGTCTTCAATGAGCAGTTCTTC CAWSKGGVFNEQFF TRBV30 NA TRBJ2-1 NA
TGCGCCAGCAGCTTCCTAGCGGGAGGCTCCTACAATGAGCAGTTCTTC CASSFLAGGSYNEQFF TRBV5-1 TRBD2 TRBJ2-1 NA
TGCAGCGTCCGCCAGGGGGGAGAGACAGATACGCAGTATTTT CSVRQGGETDTQYF TRBV29-1 NA TRBJ2-3 NA
TGTGCCAGCAGCCAGGGACAGTCAAGAACGGTGAACACTGAAGCTTTCTTT CASSQGQSRTVNTEAFF TRBV4-2 TRBD1 TRBJ1-1 NA
TGTGCCAGCAGCCCGGACGGGAGCATGAAGGATACGCAGTATTTT CASSPDGSMKDTQYF TRBV7-6 NA TRBJ2-3 NA
TGTGCCACCCACAGGGGATGGGGCTACACCTTC CATHRGWGYTF TRBV6-5 TRBD1 TRBJ1-2 once
TGTGCCAGCCACGGGACGTTGTCCACTCAGCCCCAGCATTTT CASHGTLSTQPQHF TRBV2 NA TRBJ1-5 NA
TGTGCCAGCAGCTTTGGAGCGGGAATGACTTTC CASSFGAGMTF TRBV5-4 TRBD2 TRBJ2-6 NA
TGTGCCAGCAGTTCCCTCTATGGCTACACCTTC CASSSLYGYTF TRBV28 NA TRBJ1-2 medium-sized
TGCGCCAGCAGCTTGTACGGGACGAGAATCATAGAGACCCAGTACTTC CASSLYGTRIIETQYF TRBV5-1 NA TRBJ2-5 NA
TGCAGCGCTGGGGCGGGGCACAGGGCTCCCTACGAGCAGTACTTC CSAGAGHRAPYEQYF TRBV29-1 NA TRBJ2-7 few
TGTGCCAGCAGCCCATCGGGCGGGAGGAGCTCCTACAATGAGCAGTTCTTC CASSPSGGRSSYNEQFF TRBV7-7 TRBD2 TRBJ2-1 NA
TGCGCCAGCAGTCAAGGGGTGTTAGCGGGATTCTACGAGCAGTACTTC CASSQGVLAGFYEQYF TRBV23-1 TRBD2 TRBJ2-7 NA
TGTGCCAGCAGTGAAGTGGCCGGTTCCTACAATGAGCAGTTCTTC CASSEVAGSYNEQFF TRBV2 NA TRBJ2-1 NA
TGTGCCTGGAGTGCTCGAACTGAAGCTTTCTTT CAWSARTEAFF TRBV30 NA TRBJ1-1 NA
TGTGCCATCAGGGACAGGGGTCGGAACACTGAAGCTTTCTTT CAIRDRGRNTEAFF TRBV10-3 TRBD1 TRBJ1-1 NA
TGTGCCTGGAGTGTACAAGAGGAGTGGTCAAAGCCCCAGCATTTT CAWSVQEEWSKPQHF TRBV30 NA TRBJ1-5 NA
TGTGCCTGGAGTGTACAGGAAGTAGCTCTGGAGACCCAGTACTTC CAWSVQEVALETQYF TRBV30 NA TRBJ2-5 NA
TGTGCCAGCGGAGTCGAGAATTCCGGGACCCAGTACTTC CASGVENSGTQYF TRBV5-4 NA TRBJ2-5 NA
TGTGCCAGCAGCACTCGGACAGGTTCGAGCTCCTACAATGAGCAGTTCTTC CASSTRTGSSSYNEQFF TRBV4-2 TRBD1 TRBJ2-1 NA